Presented here are 32 T cell receptor beta chains from one specimen sequenced in a study of blood T cell repertoires in COVID-19. Some clones are missing from TCRdb's copy, which holds only in-frame ones; the method was immunoSEQ multiplex PCR. The sample records around 40,000 clones, almost 80% being singletons. Sequencing was carried out using peripheral blood. Receptor source: a woman at least 80 years old with acute or convalescent COVID-19.

This chain connects TRBV19 to TRBJ1-2, with D unresolved. The CDR3 spans 12 residues. Germline CDR1 reads LNHDA; CDR2 reads SQIVND (reference sequence). Trimming stripped 5 bases from V and 3 bases from J, with 7 bases between. Here the CDR3 reads CASSGVDYGYTF. CDR3 DNA sequence: TGTGCCAGTAGTGGAGTTGACTATGGCTACACCTTC.

There are a few counts of this clone. The V gene is TRBV15, the J gene TRBJ1-1; D unclear. The germline V gene has CDR1 LNHNV and CDR2 YYDKDF (reference sequence). CDR3 length: 16 amino acids. V gave up 1 base and J gave up 0 bases, with 12 bases separating them. CDR3 sequence: CATSRGMGNMNTEAFF. CDR3 in DNA: TGTGCCACCAGCAGAGGGATGGGCAATATGAACACTGAAGCTTTCTTT. Filled out from reference TRBV15 and TRBJ1-1, the complete variable domain reads DAMVIQNPRYQVTQFGKPVTLSCSQTLNHNVMYWYQQKSSQAPKLLFHYYDKDFNNEADTPDNFQSRRPNTSFCFLDIRSPGLGDTAMYLCATSRGMGNMNTEAFFGQGTRLTVV.

The rearrangement links TRBV3-1 (or the pseudogene TRBV3-2) to TRBJ2-1; 8 bases align to TRBD1. CDR3 length: 15 amino acids. Germline values: CDR1 LGHDT, CDR2 YNNKEL (reference sequence). Unmatched junction bases numbered 6, after V lost 1 base and J lost 7 bases. As DNA, the CDR3 is TGTGCCAGCAGCCAAGTTTGGACAGGGTCAAATGAGCAGTTCTTC. This sequence encodes CASSQVWTGSNEQFF.

V is TRBV5-1 and J is TRBJ2-5; D ambiguous. CDR1 and CDR2 from the germline V gene are SGHRS and YFSETQ. This CDR3 spans 14 amino acids. The V and J ends lost 0 bases and 4 bases respectively, with 10 bases between them. The CDR3 DNA sequence: TGCGCCAGCAGCTTGGATGCCACAGTAGAGACCCAGTACTTC. It encodes CASSLDATVETQYF. Filled out from reference TRBV5-1 and TRBJ2-5, the complete variable domain reads KAGVTQTPRYLIKTRGQQVTLSCSPISGHRSVSWYQQTPGQGLQFLFEYFSETQRNKGNFPGRFSGRQFSNSRSEMNVSTLELGDSALYLCASSLDATVETQYFGPGTRLLVL.

This rearrangement joins TRBV7-9 to TRBJ1-4; the D gene is possibly TRBD1 (5 bases). This CDR3 has 16 residues. Germline assignment: CDR1 SEHNR and CDR2 FQNEAQ (reference sequence). Trimming pared 1 base from V and 2 bases from J, leaving 11 bases between. The CDR3 region has the DNA TGTGCCAGCAGCTTAGGCTGGGGGGGGACTAATGAAAAACTGTTTTTT. Residues: CASSLGWGGTNEKLFF.

V gene TRBV5-1 combines with J gene TRBJ1-1, with D possibly TRBD1 on 5 matching bases. From germline, CDR1 is SGHRS and CDR2 YFSETQ. The CDR3 spans 12 residues. Between the trimmed V and J ends, which lost 1 base and 7 bases, there was a span of 8 bases. DNA of the CDR3: TGCGCCAGCAGCTTGCCAGACAGTGAAGCTTTCTTT. Its translation is CASSLPDSEAFF.

The rearrangement uses TRBV19 and TRBJ1-2; maybe TRBD1 (6 bases). The CDR3 contains 19 residues. Per germline, CDR1 LNHDA and CDR2 SQIVND (reference sequence). The V end was cut by 3 bases, the J end by 6 bases, with 29 bases between. The CDR3 protein is CASSIYSPTGAHHLNGYTF. CDR3 nucleotide sequence: TGTGCCAGTAGTATCTATTCCCCGACAGGAGCACACCACTTAAATGGCTACACCTTC. Looking up the rest from reference TRBV19 and TRBJ1-2 gives the full variable domain: DGGITQSPKYLFRKEGQNVTLSCEQNLNHDAMYWYRQDPGQGLRLIYYSQIVNDFQKGDIAEGYSVSREKKESFPLTVTSAQKNPTAFYLCASSIYSPTGAHHLNGYTFGSGTRLTVV.

The chain is built from TRBV7-2 and TRBJ2-1; 9 bases agree with TRBD2. With V trimmed by 2 bases and J by 4 bases, 0 bases remained unmatched. The CDR3 is made up of 14 amino acids. Germline loops: CDR1 SGHTA, CDR2 FQGNSA. CDR3 region: CASSLLAGYNEQFF. The CDR3 DNA follows: TGTGCCAGCAGCTTACTAGCGGGGTACAATGAGCAGTTCTTC.

This chain connects TRBV5-1 to TRBJ1-2; 7 bases fit TRBD1. With 3 bases clipped from V and 8 bases from J, the junction kept 10 bases outside the gene matches. This CDR3 comprises 14 residues. The germline CDR1 and CDR2 sequences are SGHRS and YFSETQ. The CDR3 region has the DNA TGCGCCAGCAGCTCCCAGGGGGAAACGGGCGGCTACACCTTC. Amino acids: CASSSQGETGGYTF.

This clone was observed a few times. J is TRBJ2-7 and V is TRBV5-5; tentative D call: TRBD1 (5 bases). Deletions cut 4 bases from V and 3 bases from J, with 14 bases between. CDR3 length: 14 amino acids. Germline CDR1 reads SGHKS; CDR2 reads YYEKEE (reference sequence). Here the CDR3 reads CASSPGQIYYEQYF. CDR3 bases: TGTGCCAGCAGCCCAGGACAAATATACTACGAGCAGTACTTC.

This chain uses TRBV6-6 with TRBJ2-7; 8 nucleotides align to TRBD2. Germline-derived CDR1 and CDR2 are MNHNY and SVGAGI (reference sequence). The V segment lost 6 bases and the J segment 6 bases; nucleotides outside the gene matches: 10. This CDR3 comprises 14 residues. CDR3 in amino acids: CASSRPTSGGEQYF. The CDR3 DNA sequence: TGTGCCAGCAGCCGCCCCACTAGCGGCGGCGAGCAGTACTTC.

The CDR3 is CASSLADDRVGNAFF. The CDR3 bases are TGCGCCAGCAGCTTGGCGGACGACAGGGTGGGAAATGCTTTCTTT. J is TRBJ1-1 and V is TRBV5-1; 7 nucleotides agree with TRBD1. CDR1 and CDR2 (germline): SGHRS, YFSETQ. The CDR3 loop spans 15 amino acids. J was trimmed by 11 bases and V by 0 bases; bases with no gene match: 13.

The chain employs TRBV11-2 and TRBJ1-1, with no clear D. The germline V gene encodes CDR1 SGHAT and CDR2 FQNNGV. CDR3 length: 12 residues. Trimming pared 3 bases from V and 1 base from J, leaving 3 bases between. The CDR3 loop is CASSFQNTEAFF. DNA for the CDR3: TGTGCCAGCAGCTTTCAGAACACTGAAGCTTTCTTT.

This sequence joins TRBV21-1 and TRBJ1-6; the listed D gene, TRBD1, was not tested against the DNA. TRBV21-1 is a known pseudogene. There are 17 residues in the CDR3. The DNA for the CDR3 is TGTGCCAGCAGCCCCCCCCTCCCGGGACAGGTTAATTCACCCCTCCACTTT. This translates into CASSPPLPGQVNSPLHF.

The chain carries TRBV14 and TRBJ2-3, with D possibly TRBD2 on 6 matching bases. The germline V gene has CDR1 SGHDN and CDR2 FVKESK. This CDR3 has 16 amino acids. The V and J ends lost 0 bases and 3 bases respectively, with 13 bases between them. The CDR3 DNA follows: TGTGCCAGCAGCCAAGACAGGGCGGGGATTACAGATACGCAGTATTTT. Amino acid sequence: CASSQDRAGITDTQYF.

This clone was counted between two and nine times. The chain joins TRBV5-1 to TRBJ2-1; D is perhaps TRBD1 (5 bases). CDR3 length: 13 amino acids. CDR1 is SGHRS, CDR2 YFSETQ, per germline. The V end was cut by 5 bases, the J end by 7 bases, with 13 bases between. The DNA for the CDR3 is TGCGCCAGCAGGTTCCAGGGTGTGAATGAGCAGTTCTTC. This encodes CASRFQGVNEQFF.

The J gene is TRBJ2-1, the V gene TRBV19, with D possibly being TRBD1 (6 bases). The length of the CDR3 is 16 residues. V lost 4 bases and J 2 bases, leaving 15 bases between the germline ends. Germline loops: CDR1 LNHDA, CDR2 SQIVND (reference sequence). The CDR3 sequence: CASSSPDRNPYNEQFF. The CDR3 DNA sequence: TGTGCCAGTAGTAGCCCGGACAGAAACCCCTACAATGAGCAGTTCTTC.

The genes are TRBV15 and TRBJ1-1, with no clear D. The V gene lost 5 bases and the J gene lost 4 bases, with 11 bases spanning the gap. Germline V lookup: CDR1 LNHNV, CDR2 YYDKDF (reference sequence). The CDR3 is 13 amino acids. Here the CDR3 reads CATSPTPGTEAFF. In nucleotides, the CDR3 is TGTGCCACCAGCCCTACGCCGGGCACTGAAGCTTTCTTT.

In DNA, the CDR3 is TGTGCCAGCATTTTACAGGAGGGCGAAAAACTGTTTTTT. Its protein is CASILQEGEKLFF. The chain combines TRBV6-5 with TRBJ1-4, with a tentative D call TRBD1 (5 bases). With 7 bases removed from V and 8 bases from J, the gap between germline ends came to 14 bases. The CDR3 has 13 amino acids. Germline CDR1 is MNHEY and CDR2 is SVGAGI.

The chain is built from TRBV12-5 and TRBJ2-2; 8 positions match TRBD2. The CDR3 consists of 16 residues. V lost 3 bases to trimming and J lost 2 bases; unmatched junction nucleotides: 5. Germline V gene lookup returns CDR1 LGHNT and CDR2 FRNRAP. CDR3 loop: CASGLSAGGNTGELFF. The CDR3 coding sequence is TGTGCTAGTGGTTTATCGGCGGGAGGAAACACCGGGGAGCTGTTTTTT.

The rearrangement joins TRBV21-1 to TRBJ2-5; the DNA was not used to check the table's D call, TRBD2. TRBV21-1 is labeled a pseudogene. CDR3 length: 14 amino acids. The CDR3 coding sequence is TGTGCCAGCAGCAAAGACGAGGCAGTAGAGACCCAGTACTTC. Encoded protein: CASSKDEAVETQYF.

V and J are TRBV11-2 and TRBJ2-2; 10 bases agree with TRBD2. The CDR3 has 15 amino acids. V shed 5 bases, J shed 4 bases, and the junction held 4 bases outside the gene matches. Germline V CDR1 and CDR2: SGHAT, FQNNGV. In DNA, the CDR3 is TGTGCCAGCAGCGAACTAGCGGGGATCACCGGGGAGCTGTTTTTT. Translating it yields CASSELAGITGELFF.

V gene TRBV24-1 combines with J gene TRBJ1-2; D is possibly TRBD1 (5 bases). Germline CDR1 and CDR2: KGHDR and SFDVKD. CDR3 length equals 13 residues. With 3 bases removed from V and 5 bases from J, the gap between germline ends came to 9 bases. For the CDR3, the DNA is TGTGCCACCAGTGATGATAGGGGTTATGGCTACACCTTC. This codes for CATSDDRGYGYTF.

This clone showed up just once. V usage is TRBV27 and J usage is TRBJ2-7, with 7 bases lining up with TRBD2. Looked up from germline, CDR1 is MNHEY and CDR2 is SMNVEV (reference sequence). This CDR3 contains 15 residues. V lost 9 bases, J lost 6 bases, and 17 bases stayed unmatched. The DNA for the CDR3 is TGTGCCAGTAACCTACACCGGGCAGGGAGGGTCGAGCAGTACTTC. Encoded protein: CASNLHRAGRVEQYF.

The gene calls are TRBV7-8 and TRBJ1-2; 8 bases fit TRBD1. V shed 4 bases, J shed 7 bases, and the junction held 14 bases outside the gene matches. CDR1 SGHVS and CDR2 FQNEAQ come from the germline V gene. The CDR3 consists of 16 residues. The DNA for the CDR3 is TGTGCCAGCAGCTGGGGGGACAGGCCCCCGGGGGGTGGCTACACCTTC. Protein product: CASSWGDRPPGGGYTF.

The rearrangement joins TRBV10-2 to TRBJ2-7; TRBD1 matches at 8 bases. CDR3 length: 13 residues. CDR1 WSHSY and CDR2 SAAADI come from the germline V gene. Trimming cost V 6 bases and J 7 bases; bases outside gene matches: 8. The CDR3 loop is CASRNSRDREQYF. CDR3 DNA: TGCGCCAGCAGAAATTCCCGGGACAGGGAGCAGTACTTC.

The chain uses TRBV29-1 and TRBJ1-3, with a possible D match to TRBD1 (6 bases). This CDR3 comprises 14 residues. Trimming took 6 bases from V and 0 from J, leaving 12 bases between them. The germline V gene encodes CDR1 SQVTM and CDR2 ANQGSEA. The CDR3 here is CSVVQGHSGNTIYF. CDR3 bases: TGCAGCGTAGTACAGGGCCACTCTGGAAACACCATATATTTT.

The V and J genes are TRBV6-6 and TRBJ2-7; TRBD1 matches at 9 bases. V gave up 8 bases and J gave up 1 base; unmatched junction bases: 6. The CDR3 contains 14 residues. Germline CDR1 reads MNHNY; CDR2 reads SVGAGI (reference sequence). The CDR3 coding sequence is TGTGCCAGCGCGGCGACAGGGGGTTCCTACGAGCAGTACTTC. It yields the protein CASAATGGSYEQYF.

Only one count was recorded for this clone. Other nucleotide sequences in the sample specify the same CDR3. V and J are TRBV5-1 and TRBJ2-1; tentatively, D is TRBD2 (6 bases). Per germline, CDR1 SGHRS and CDR2 YFSETQ. V was pared by 5 bases and J by 0 bases, with 12 bases between. This CDR3 region has 15 residues. The CDR3 protein is CASRTDGSSYNEQFF. The CDR3 region has the DNA TGCGCCAGCAGGACGGACGGGAGCTCCTACAATGAGCAGTTCTTC.

This clone was counted a few times. The gene calls are TRBV5-1 and TRBJ2-1; tentative D call: TRBD2 (6 bases). The V end lost 0 bases, the J end lost 5 bases, and 12 bases lay between the germline ends. This CDR3 has 15 amino acids. Looked up from germline, CDR1 is SGHRS and CDR2 is YFSETQ. The CDR3 DNA reads as TGCGCCAGCAGCTTGGCCGCGGGAACACACAATGAGCAGTTCTTC. It yields the protein CASSLAAGTHNEQFF.

This clone was seen more than once but under ten times. The chain has TRBV12-5 and TRBJ1-5; D perhaps matches TRBD1 (5 bases). CDR3 length: 16 residues. The germline CDR1 and CDR2 sequences are LGHNT and FRNRAP. V lost 7 bases, J lost 3 bases, and 19 bases lay in between. CDR3 residues: CASAPGVGAANQPQHF. CDR3 nucleotide sequence: TGTGCTAGTGCCCCAGGTGTAGGGGCCGCCAATCAGCCCCAGCATTTT. The full variable domain, rest sourced from reference TRBV12-5 and TRBJ1-5, is DARVTQTPRHKVTEMGQEVTMRCQPILGHNTVFWYRQTMMQGLELLAYFRNRAPLDDSGMPKDRFSAEMPDATLATLKIQPSEPRDSAVYFCASAPGVGAANQPQHFGDGTRLSIL.

The chain combines TRBV30 with TRBJ2-1; TRBD2 matches 12 bases. This CDR3 contains 16 residues. J lost 0 bases, V lost 2 bases, and 2 bases had no gene match. CDR1 GTSNPN and CDR2 SVGIG come from the germline V gene (reference sequence). CDR3 in DNA: TGTGCCTGGAGTCTAGCGGGAGGGAGCTCCTACAATGAGCAGTTCTTC. Amino acid sequence: CAWSLAGGSSYNEQFF.